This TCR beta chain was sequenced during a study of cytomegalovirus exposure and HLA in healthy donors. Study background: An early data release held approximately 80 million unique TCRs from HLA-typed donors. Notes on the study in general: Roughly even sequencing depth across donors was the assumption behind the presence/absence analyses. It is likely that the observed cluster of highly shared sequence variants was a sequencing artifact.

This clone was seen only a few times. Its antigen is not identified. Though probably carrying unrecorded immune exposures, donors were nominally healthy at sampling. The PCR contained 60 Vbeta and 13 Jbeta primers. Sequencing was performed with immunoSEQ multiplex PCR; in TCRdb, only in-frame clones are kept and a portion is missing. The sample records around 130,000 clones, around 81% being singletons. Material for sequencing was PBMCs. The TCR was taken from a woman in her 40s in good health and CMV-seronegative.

As DNA, the CDR3 is TGTGCCACCAAGGATCTAGCCACTGAAGCTTTCTTT. As protein: CATKDLATEAFF. V is TRBV10-3 and J is TRBJ1-1, with D unclear. The CDR3 runs to 12 residues. Germline lookup yields CDR1 ENHRY and CDR2 SYGVKD. Trimming took off 10 bases at V and 4 bases at J, with 13 bases between the two ends.